This T cell receptor beta chain was sequenced for a study of T cell clones after liver transplantation (dated 2019 in TCRdb). Background on the whole study: Samples were obtained from ITN030ST, a randomized trial in which withdrawal of immunosuppression was attempted within 2 years of liver transplantation. The subjects received no induction therapy and were kept on standard immunosuppression until randomization at 12-24 months post-transplant. Donor-reactive T cell clones were identified by TCRbeta sequencing following a pre-transplant mixed lymphocyte reaction and were subsequently tracked in post-transplant blood. Tolerance was defined as complete immunosuppression withdrawal for at least one year with no rise in liver enzymes beyond twice the upper limit of normal. Of the 8 liver transplant recipients making up the studied cohort, 3 were classified as tolerant and 5 as non-tolerant. Blood samples were collected pre-transplant, pre-randomization before withdrawal, and post-randomization after either full withdrawal or failed withdrawal. Third party-reactive TCRbeta sequences were also identified from pre-transplant MLRs to serve as an antigen-independent comparator for donor-reactive sequences. Of the eight recipients, a few were HCV-positive, while the remaining recipients had been transplanted for non-autoimmune, non-viral indications. Summary of the overall study and its limitations: The conclusions were preliminary, being limited by small, heterogeneous patient numbers and by non-standardized post-transplant time points. When repertoire turnover was taken into account, detection of donor-reactive sequences was significantly reduced in 7 of 8 subjects for CD4 and in 8 of 8 subjects for CD8. In a couple of subjects, low numbers of available donor cells limited the measurable donor-reactive repertoire. Circulating donor-reactive CD4 TCRbeta sequences fell significantly post-transplant in most of the 8 subjects, irrespective of tolerance or HCV status. A greater decline was seen for donor-reactive sequences than for third party-reactive sequences, suggesting partial antigen-specific deletion unrelated to withdrawal success. Without allograft tissue specimens, donor-reactive T cells may have migrated into the graft rather than being deleted.

Using immunoSEQ, frozen genomic DNA was subjected to high-throughput TCRbeta CDR3 sequencing, a process that included PCR amplification, mapping, bias correction and internal controls. As for how the authors treated the data: Productive rearrangements were retained, and unique TCRbeta sequences were defined by the CDR3 nucleotide sequence together with the V and J gene. A sequence counted as donor-reactive only if the sequence showed at least 5-fold expansion in CFSE-low cells compared with unstimulated pre-transplant cells and had a frequency of at least 0.01%. Minimum frequency thresholds were set for each subject based on the unstimulated sample with the lowest template count, ensuring at least 90% detection power. Jensen-Shannon divergence between the top 1000 TCRbeta sequences after and before transplant was used to measure repertoire turnover. Two-sided Fisher's exact tests were used to test for changes in how often donor-reactive sequences were detected. What TCRdb holds here is the immuneACCESS table cut down to in-frame rearrangements. Part of the clones is not present; checked against another copy, under half of the missing clones reflect an unresolved V gene, and the others are unexplained. That table gives V, J and clone size, and the DNA gave D and trimming. The sample table lists fewer than 25,000 clones, over 75% of them with a count of one. The ten biggest clones cover about an eighth of the sample.

V and J are truncated by 1 base and 3 bases respectively, leaving an intervening sequence of 8 bases. The germline V gene provides CDR1 SGHRS and CDR2 YFSETQ. From its cysteine to its phenylalanine, the CDR3 spans 13 amino acids. Only the CDR3 DNA stays, 39 bases, in frame from base 1. Explained via the paper, the time point label denotes: pre-transplant. Unstimulated PBMCs, after thawing, were stained for CD3, CD4 and CD8 and then FACS-sorted into CD3+CD4+ and CD3+CD8+ populations. All 8 studied subjects were randomized to immunosuppression withdrawal. Genomic DNA was isolated with the Qiagen DNeasy Blood and Tissue Kit. About this clone: Its antigen specificity is not known. Base qualities were left out, and no much larger clone turns up one base away.

The V and J segments used are TRBV5-1 and TRBJ2-7; the D gene lacks a confident call. The clonotype was recovered from a human donor who received a liver transplant. Sequencing used CD8+ T cells from blood, obtained before liver transplant. The DNA sequence is as follows: TGCGCCAGCAGCTTGAAAGCTTTCTACGAGCAGTACTTC. Its protein reads: CASSLKAFYEQYF.